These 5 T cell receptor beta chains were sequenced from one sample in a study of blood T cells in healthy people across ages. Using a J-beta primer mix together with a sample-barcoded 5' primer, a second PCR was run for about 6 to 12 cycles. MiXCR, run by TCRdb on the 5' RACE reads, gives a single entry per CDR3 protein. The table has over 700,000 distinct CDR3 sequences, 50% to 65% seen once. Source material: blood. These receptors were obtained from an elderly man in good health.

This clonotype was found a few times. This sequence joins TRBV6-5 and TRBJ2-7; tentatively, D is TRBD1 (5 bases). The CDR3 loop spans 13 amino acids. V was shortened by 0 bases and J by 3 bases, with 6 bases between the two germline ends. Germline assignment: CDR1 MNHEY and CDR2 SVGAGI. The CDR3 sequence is CASSYSGLYEQYF. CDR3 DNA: TGTGCCAGCAGTTACTCGGGGCTCTACGAGCAGTACTTC.

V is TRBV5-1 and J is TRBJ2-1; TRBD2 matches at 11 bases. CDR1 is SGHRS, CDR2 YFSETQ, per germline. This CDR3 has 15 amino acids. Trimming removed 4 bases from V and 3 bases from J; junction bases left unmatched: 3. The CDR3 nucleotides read TGCGCCAGCAGCGTAACTAGCGGGGGCTACAATGAGCAGTTCTTC. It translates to CASSVTSGGYNEQFF.

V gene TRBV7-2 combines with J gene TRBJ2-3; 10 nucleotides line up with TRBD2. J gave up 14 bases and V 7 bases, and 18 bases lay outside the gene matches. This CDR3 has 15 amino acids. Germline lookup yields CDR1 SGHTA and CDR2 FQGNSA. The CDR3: CASIPAGGPGRYAYF. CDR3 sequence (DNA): TGTGCCAGCATCCCAGCGGGAGGGCCCGGCAGATACGCGTATTTT.

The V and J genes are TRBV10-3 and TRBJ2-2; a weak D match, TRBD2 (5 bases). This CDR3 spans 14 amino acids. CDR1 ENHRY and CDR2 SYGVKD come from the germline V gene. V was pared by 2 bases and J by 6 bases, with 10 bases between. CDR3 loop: CAISEITSSGELFF. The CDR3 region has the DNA TGTGCCATCAGTGAGATCACTAGTTCCGGGGAGCTGTTTTTT.

CDR3 amino acids: CASRKRDNQGQPQHF. For the CDR3, the DNA is TGTGCCAGCAGGAAACGGGACAACCAAGGGCAGCCCCAGCATTTT. The chain links TRBV2 to TRBJ1-5; D might be TRBD1 (6 bases). The germline gives CDR1 SNHLY, CDR2 FYNNEI. The CDR3 is 15 amino acids. The germline V and J ends were trimmed by 6 bases and 7 bases, with 19 bases remaining between them. Looking up the rest from reference TRBV2 and TRBJ1-5 gives the full variable domain: EPEVTQTPSHQVTQMGQEVILRCVPISNHLYFYWYRQILGQKVEFLVSFYNNEISEKSEIFDDQFSVERPDGSNFTLKIRSTKLEDSAMYFCASRKRDNQGQPQHFGDGTRLSIL.